Sequencing of this T cell receptor beta chain was carried out in a study of CD8+ T cells in alopecia areata. Turning to the study itself: Treated patients swallowed 5 to 10 mg of oral tofacitinib twice daily. Patients in the study were on tofacitinib for 6 to 18 months, then off it for 6 months.

CD4+ and CD8+ T cells were sorted from PBMCs. The germline V gene encodes CDR1 LGHNA and CDR2 YNFKEQ. J was trimmed by 5 bases and V by 3 bases; bases with no gene match: 5. This CDR3 spans 16 amino acids. This clone was counted many times. As the sequencing template, cDNA was produced by extracting RNA and reverse transcribing it. Assay: immunoSEQ multiplex PCR; the TCRdb copy retains only in-frame clones and omits some. Of around 61,000 clones in the sample, under 55% are singletons; the top ten hold roughly 15%. The V call is TRBV4-2, the J call TRBJ2-7, with 15 bases that match TRBD2. This material consisted of CD8+ T cells sorted from blood, taken at week 0. The sequence derives from a human donor with alopecia areata. The chain's CDR3 is CASSQTGLAGGNEQYF. The CDR3 DNA reads as TGTGCCAGCAGCCAGACGGGACTAGCGGGGGGCAACGAGCAGTACTTC.